This entry lists 17 T cell receptor beta chains sequenced from one sample in a study of PD-L1 blockade in urothelial cancer. The repertoire was sequenced with immunoSEQ multiplex PCR; TCRdb's copy has only in-frame clones and lacks some. The sample has about 72,000 clones; 70% to 90% are singletons. As for time point: pretreatment peripheral blood. The sequencing here drew on PBMCs, taken around atezolizumab (anti-PD-L1) treatment. The origin of the receptors is a man aged 55 to 69 with urothelial cancer.

The rearrangement uses TRBV6-6 and TRBJ2-7, with D maybe TRBD1 (5 bases). This CDR3 comprises 13 residues. CDR1 and CDR2 (germline): MNHNY, SVGAGI (reference sequence). V lost 7 bases and J 2 bases, leaving 12 bases between the germline ends. The CDR3 loop reads CASNLDSTYEQYF. CDR3 sequence (DNA): TGTGCCAGCAACCTCGACAGTACCTACGAGCAGTACTTC.

The table lists this clone with a count of one. The rearrangement links TRBV4-1 to TRBJ1-5, with 10 bases lining up with TRBD1. J was trimmed by 13 bases and V by 3 bases; bases with no gene match: 21. CDR3 length: 18 residues. Germline V gives CDR1 MGHRA, CDR2 YSYEKL. The CDR3 region has the DNA TGCGCCAGCAGCCAGTATGAATTCGGGACAGGGGCTTCAAGAAGACAGCATTTT. Its translation is CASSQYEFGTGASRRQHF.

The chain is built from TRBV5-4 and TRBJ1-2; 7 nucleotides align to TRBD1. The germline CDR1 and CDR2 sequences are SGHNT and YYREEE (reference sequence). This CDR3 has 13 amino acids. With 4 bases clipped from V and 8 bases from J, the junction kept 8 bases outside the gene matches. CDR3: CASSQRQGGGYTF. The CDR3 region has the DNA TGTGCCAGCAGCCAAAGACAGGGTGGGGGCTACACCTTC.

This CDR3 is CASGGTVYEKLFF. CDR3 coding DNA: TGTGCCAGCGGGGGGACAGTGTATGAAAAACTGTTTTTT. This chain connects TRBV2 to TRBJ1-4, with TRBD1 identical over 7 bases. The trim removed 8 bases at V and 6 bases at J, leaving 6 bases unmatched. CDR1 and CDR2 (germline): SNHLY, FYNNEI. This CDR3 has 13 amino acids.

The chain carries TRBV5-8 and TRBJ1-4, with D unclear. This CDR3 spans 16 amino acids. Between the trimmed V and J ends, which lost 2 bases and 7 bases, there was a span of 18 bases. Germline CDR1 reads SGHTS; CDR2 reads YDEGEE. CDR3 sequence reads: CASSFTAGSSPEKLFF. CDR3 bases: TGTGCCAGCAGCTTTACCGCGGGCAGCAGCCCTGAAAAACTGTTTTTT.

The V call is TRBV7-9, the J call TRBJ1-3; no definite D call. V was pared by 7 bases and J by 8 bases, with 9 bases between. Germline CDR1 and CDR2: SEHNR and FQNEAQ (reference sequence). This CDR3 has 11 amino acids. CDR3 sequence: CASIRRDTIYF. CDR3 nucleotide sequence: TGTGCCAGCATCCGGAGGGACACCATATATTTT.

The chain recombines TRBV7-3 with TRBJ1-2; tentative D call: TRBD1 (6 bases). CDR1 is SGHTA, CDR2 FQGTGA, per germline. The CDR3 covers 13 residues. Trimming cost V 5 bases and J 2 bases, with 9 bases left between them. The CDR3 nucleotides are TGTGCCAGCAGCCCCGGACAGAACTATGGCTACACCTTC. Translating it yields CASSPGQNYGYTF.

The genes are TRBV15 and TRBJ1-4; 7 positions agree with TRBD1. In germline, CDR1 is LNHNV, CDR2 YYDKDF (reference sequence). The CDR3 totals 15 residues. V lost 0 bases to trimming and J lost 6 bases; unmatched junction nucleotides: 4. CDR3 coding DNA: TGTGCCACCAGCAGAGAGGCAGGGGGGTATGAAAAACTGTTTTTT. Its translation: CATSREAGGYEKLFF.

This CDR3 reads CASSDSPGGQDTQYF. CDR3 nucleotides: TGTGCCAGCAGCGACTCCCCGGGGGGCCAAGATACGCAGTATTTT. The J gene is TRBJ2-3, the V gene TRBV9; maybe TRBD2 (7 bases). Germline CDR1 and CDR2: SGDLS and YYNGEE. The V and J ends lost 3 bases and 5 bases respectively, with 16 bases between them. The CDR3 totals 15 residues.

The rearrangement joins TRBV6-4 to TRBJ2-3, with D possibly being TRBD1 (6 bases). Germline assignment: CDR1 MRHNA and CDR2 SNTAGT. Trimming left V 5 bases short and J 0 bases short, with 15 bases between. The CDR3 has 16 residues. The CDR3 DNA sequence: TGTGCCAGCAGTCTTATGGGGGCGACTAGCACAGATACGCAGTATTTT. It translates to CASSLMGATSTDTQYF.

This clone showed up just once. CDR3 sequence reads: CASSIGVLETQYF. The CDR3 DNA follows: TGTGCCAGTAGTATCGGGGTATTAGAGACCCAGTACTTC. The chain couples TRBV19 to TRBJ2-5; possible D gene TRBD2, 5 bases. The CDR3 consists of 13 residues. Trimming removed 3 bases at V and 4 bases at J, with 9 bases between. CDR1 and CDR2 from the germline V gene are LNHDA and SQIVND (reference sequence).

The chain is built from TRBV10-3 and TRBJ2-7; TRBD2 matches 7 bases. Germline CDR1 ENHRY, CDR2 SYGVKD. V dropped 2 bases and J dropped 0; count of bases not matched to a gene: 7. The CDR3 runs to 16 residues. Here the CDR3 reads CAISETSARSSYEQYF. CDR3 sequence (DNA): TGTGCCATCAGTGAGACTAGCGCCAGGAGCTCCTACGAGCAGTACTTC.

The J gene is TRBJ2-7, the V gene TRBV11-2; 8 positions match TRBD1. Per germline, CDR1 SGHAT and CDR2 FQNNGV. The V segment lost 0 bases and the J segment 5 bases; nucleotides outside the gene matches: 9. The CDR3 totals 16 residues. This CDR3 reads CASSLEMSTGGHEQYF. CDR3 in DNA: TGTGCCAGCAGCTTAGAGATGAGTACAGGGGGTCACGAGCAGTACTTC.

The V call is TRBV11-2, the J call TRBJ2-1; D gene unclear. CDR1 is SGHAT and CDR2 is FQNNGV in the germline V gene. The CDR3 is 13 amino acids. Trimming removed 1 base at V and 8 bases at J, with 9 bases between. CDR3 protein: CASSLGVLDEQFF. The CDR3 nucleotides read TGTGCCAGCAGCTTAGGCGTGCTCGATGAGCAGTTCTTC. The full variable domain, in which reference TRBV11-2 and TRBJ2-1 provide the parts outside the CDR3, is EAGVAQSPRYKIIEKRQSVAFWCNPISGHATLYWYQQILGQGPKLLIQFQNNGVVDDSQLPKDRFSAERLKGVDSTLKIQPAKLEDSAVYLCASSLGVLDEQFFGPGTRLTVL.

This clone showed up just once. CDR3 in amino acids: CASSAASGGANEQFF. The CDR3 DNA sequence: TGTGCCAGCAGCGCCGCTAGCGGGGGGGCGAATGAGCAGTTCTTC. This chain connects TRBV11-3 to TRBJ2-1, with 12 bases aligning to TRBD2. CDR1 is SGHNT, CDR2 YENEEA, per germline. With V trimmed by 5 bases and J by 7 bases, 6 bases remained unmatched. CDR3 length: 15 residues.

The chain has TRBV4-1 and TRBJ2-1; possible D gene TRBD2, 5 bases. The CDR3 spans 18 residues. The germline CDR1 and CDR2 sequences are MGHRA and YSYEKL. Trimming removed 1 base from V and 0 bases from J, with 16 bases in between. CDR3 loop: CASSQAGEEVSSYNEQFF. DNA for the CDR3: TGCGCCAGCAGCCAAGCCGGTGAGGAGGTTAGCTCCTACAATGAGCAGTTCTTC.

The chain links TRBV4-1 to TRBJ2-7; D is possibly TRBD1 (7 bases). Germline CDR1 reads MGHRA; CDR2 reads YSYEKL. The CDR3 runs to 16 residues. V was cut by 0 bases and J by 1 base, with 13 bases left in between. CDR3 in DNA: TGCGCCAGCAGCCAAGATTGGGCGGGACAGTCCTACGAGCAGTACTTC. This gives the protein CASSQDWAGQSYEQYF.